The 24 T cell receptor beta chains below all came from one sample that was sequenced in a study of CXCR3-negative and CXCR3-positive naive CD8 T cells. Findings and caveats of the study: Higher TRB CDR3 hydrophobicity marked CXCR3-positive naive cells relative to CXCR3-negative naive cells.

These TCRs are of unknown antigen specificity. Libraries were UMI-labeled 5' RACE TRB cDNA. Following a re-call of the 5' RACE reads, TCRdb has one entry per CDR3 protein and lacks DNA. The clone table shows approximately 90,000 distinct CDR3 sequences, with the ten largest holding less than 0.6%. Sequencing was carried out using naive CXCR3+ CD8+ T cells from blood. Subset indicated: CD45RO-CCR7+CD27+CD95- naive CD8+ T cells expressing CXCR3 (TNR3+). Receptors originate from a human donor in good health. Some clones in this sample may be carry-over from other donors' samples.

This chain links TRBV7-8 with TRBJ2-5. Germline V CDR1 and CDR2: SGHVS, FQNEAQ. This CDR3 contains 17 residues. The CDR3 here is CVSSLFDGVVFQETQYF. Based on the CDR3 plus reference TRBV7-8 and TRBJ2-5, the full variable domain is GAGVSQSPRYKVAKRGQDVALRCDPISGHVSLFWYQQALGQGPEFLTYFQNEAQLDKSGLPSDRFFAERPEGSVSTLKIQRTQQEDSAVYLCVSSLFDGVVFQETQYFGPGTRLLVL.

The chain links TRBV28 to TRBJ2-2; as DNA is missing, the TRBD1 call by TCRdb cannot be tested. From germline, CDR1 is MDHEN and CDR2 SYDVKM. The CDR3 has 16 amino acids. The CDR3: CASSLWSTGGTGELFF.

The V gene is TRBV27, the J gene TRBJ2-7; TCRdb's D call of TRBD1 is untestable without DNA. This CDR3 has 14 amino acids. Germline values: CDR1 MNHEY, CDR2 SMNVEV (reference sequence). Here the CDR3 reads CASSLMTGSYEQYF.

The chain recombines TRBV9 with TRBJ2-3; TCRdb lists TRBD1, though no DNA is available to test this call. Germline V gene lookup returns CDR1 SGDLS and CDR2 YYNGEE. The CDR3 extends over 15 amino acids. The CDR3 here is CASSAGGHHTDTQYF.

The gene calls are TRBV7-2 and TRBJ2-2. CDR3 length: 12 amino acids. Germline CDR1 SGHTA, CDR2 FQGNSA. CDR3 sequence: CASSPVPGELFF. The full variable domain, its missing parts supplied by reference TRBV7-2 and TRBJ2-2, is GAGVSQSPSNKVTEKGKDVELRCDPISGHTALYWYRQSLGQGLEFLIYFQGNSAPDKSGLPSDRFSAERTGGSVSTLTIQRTQQEDSAVYLCASSPVPGELFFGEGSRLTVL.

The CDR3 loop reads CASSYPGAGGYEQYF. This sequence joins TRBV6-6 and TRBJ2-7; TCRdb lists TRBD2, though no DNA is available to test this call. The CDR3 spans 15 residues. Germline V gene lookup returns CDR1 MNHNY and CDR2 SVGAGI (reference sequence).

The V gene is TRBV15, the J gene TRBJ2-1; TCRdb indicates TRBD1, and absent DNA this call remains unverified. Germline V CDR1 and CDR2: LNHNV, YYDKDF (reference sequence). The CDR3 contains 15 residues. The CDR3 is CATSRAGEPYNEQFF.

This chain uses TRBV12-3 or TRBV12-4 with TRBJ2-1; there is no DNA to check the TCRdb D call of TRBD1. This CDR3 comprises 13 residues. The CDR3 region is CASTLDSYNEQFF.

J is TRBJ1-2 and V is TRBV25-1. Germline CDR1 reads MGHDK; CDR2 reads SYGVNS. The CDR3 covers 15 residues. CDR3 in amino acids: CASSEFFTWGDGYTF.

J is TRBJ2-7 and V is TRBV20-1; TCRdb names TRBD2, which stays unverified in the absence of DNA. The germline gives CDR1 DFQATT, CDR2 SNEGSKA (reference sequence). The CDR3 spans 16 residues. The CDR3 reads CSARGRWTGNSYEQYF.

The J gene is TRBJ2-7, the V gene TRBV29-1; lacking DNA, the TRBD1 call made by TCRdb goes unchecked. CDR3 length: 14 residues. Germline values: CDR1 SQVTM, CDR2 ANQGSEA. The CDR3: CSVAAGTGAYEQYF.

This chain connects TRBV29-1 to TRBJ2-7; TCRdb's D call, TRBD1, is unchecked because there is no DNA. Germline CDR1 reads SQVTM; CDR2 reads ANQGSEA. The CDR3 is made up of 16 amino acids. CDR3 loop: CSVGPPGQGLMDEQYF.

The J gene is TRBJ2-7, the V gene TRBV5-6; TCRdb designates TRBD2, a call that cannot be tested without DNA. The CDR3 consists of 12 residues. Germline V gene sequence: CDR1 SGHDT, CDR2 YYEEEE. CDR3 residues: CASSAGGGEQYF.

The chain joins TRBV7-3 to TRBJ2-1. The germline V gene has CDR1 SGHTA and CDR2 FQGTGA. The CDR3 covers 16 residues. The CDR3 sequence: CASSATAGSSYNEQFF.

The chain is built from TRBV27 and TRBJ2-1; the TCRdb D gene call, TRBD1, has no DNA to confirm it. The germline V gene encodes CDR1 MNHEY and CDR2 SMNVEV (reference sequence). The length of the CDR3 is 17 residues. The CDR3 region is CASSLNPQGMGYNEQFF.

The chain links TRBV28 to TRBJ2-3; the D call of TRBD2 rests on TCRdb alone, since no DNA is present to check it. Germline V gene data show CDR1 as MDHEN and CDR2 as SYDVKM. The length of the CDR3 is 14 residues. The CDR3 loop reads CASKGRAFTDTQYF.

The chain has TRBV28 and TRBJ2-1. Germline V gene sequence: CDR1 MDHEN, CDR2 SYDVKM. This CDR3 is 13 amino acids long. The CDR3 protein is CASSLLVWDEQFF.

This chain joins TRBV3-1 and TRBJ2-7; the TCRdb D gene call, TRBD2, has no DNA to confirm it. The CDR3 consists of 14 residues. Germline CDR1 and CDR2: LGHDT and YNNKEL (reference sequence). The CDR3: CASSIQREGYEQYF.

The chain's CDR3 is CASSDPRGPYEQYF. The chain uses TRBV2 and TRBJ2-7; absent DNA, TCRdb's TRBD1 call cannot be checked. The CDR3 covers 14 residues. Germline V gene lookup returns CDR1 SNHLY and CDR2 FYNNEI. The whole variable domain, filled in from reference TRBV2 and TRBJ2-7, reads EPEVTQTPSHQVTQMGQEVILRCVPISNHLYFYWYRQILGQKVEFLVSFYNNEISEKSEIFDDQFSVERPDGSNFTLKIRSTKLEDSAMYFCASSDPRGPYEQYFGPGTRLTVT.

This sequence joins TRBV7-6 and TRBJ1-1; TCRdb gives TRBD1 as the D gene, but with no DNA this cannot be confirmed. Germline assignment: CDR1 SGHVS and CDR2 FNYEAQ. This CDR3 contains 13 residues. CDR3 region: CASSTVGAGKAFF.

The V and J genes are TRBV29-1 and TRBJ2-7; TCRdb reports TRBD1, a call that lacks DNA to check it against. Germline V gene sequence: CDR1 SQVTM, CDR2 ANQGSEA. The CDR3 extends over 15 amino acids. CDR3 amino acids: CSVERAGKEPYEQYF.

The chain combines TRBV6-6 with TRBJ2-7; there is no DNA to check the TCRdb D call of TRBD1. This CDR3 contains 15 residues. Germline V gene data show CDR1 as MNHNY and CDR2 as SVGAGI (reference sequence). The CDR3 here is CASSSAGQATYEQYF.

The rearrangement links TRBV7-9 to TRBJ2-1; TCRdb reports TRBD1, a call that lacks DNA to check it against. Germline lookup yields CDR1 SEHNR and CDR2 FQNEAQ (reference sequence). This CDR3 has 16 amino acids. Here the CDR3 reads CASSLEGRGAYNEQFF.

The CDR3 is CASTWGPGQPQHF. V and J are TRBV27 and TRBJ1-5; TCRdb names TRBD1, which stays unverified in the absence of DNA. This CDR3 comprises 13 residues. Germline assignment: CDR1 MNHEY and CDR2 SMNVEV (reference sequence).